This is a list of T cell receptor beta chains from one sample in a study of regulatory and conventional T cells in RAG deficiency. Libraries were prepared by immunoSEQ multiplex PCR; TCRdb keeps only in-frame clonotypes and omits some of them. This table holds under 20,000 clones, roughly 87% found once. Separately, the same data were catalogued under a study of regulatory T cells.

The sequenced material came from Tregs sorted from blood. These receptors were taken from a human donor in good health. Both conserved end residues are part of each CDR3. D genes are given only for firm matches. Only some rows state a clone size, as once, few, many or a class for expanded clones.

CDR3aa: CATSSLQGLGNQPQHF
CDR3nt: TGTGCCACCAGCAGTTTACAGGGGTTAGGGAATCAGCCCCAGCATTTT
d_gene: TRBD1
j_gene: TRBJ1-5
abundance: -
v_gene: TRBV15

CDR3aa: CASSQPIKDTQYF
CDR3nt: TGCGCCAGCAGTCAGCCCATAAAGGATACGCAGTATTTT
d_gene: -
j_gene: TRBJ2-3
abundance: -
v_gene: TRBV4-1

CDR3aa: CASSHNRGRETQYF
CDR3nt: TGTGCCAGCAGTCACAACCGAGGGAGAGAGACCCAGTACTTC
d_gene: -
j_gene: TRBJ2-5
abundance: -
v_gene: TRBV6-1

CDR3aa: CASSEALGGTQYF
CDR3nt: TGTGCCAGCAGTGAAGCGCTGGGGGGGACCCAGTACTTC
d_gene: -
j_gene: TRBJ2-5
abundance: -
v_gene: TRBV2

CDR3aa: CASSAGTAQAFF
CDR3nt: TGCGCCAGCAGCGCCGGGACGGCCCAAGCTTTCTTT
d_gene: -
j_gene: TRBJ1-1
abundance: -
v_gene: TRBV5-1

CDR3aa: CASSWDSRNEQFF
CDR3nt: TGTGCCAGCAGCTGGGACTCCCGGAATGAGCAGTTCTTC
d_gene: -
j_gene: TRBJ2-1
abundance: -
v_gene: TRBV5-6

CDR3aa: CASSEATGDRQAFF
CDR3nt: TGCGCCAGCAGTGAGGCCACAGGGGATAGGCAAGCTTTCTTT
d_gene: TRBD1
j_gene: TRBJ1-1
abundance: -
v_gene: TRBV10-2

CDR3aa: CATSRGNLAGKTYEQYF
CDR3nt: TGTGCCACCAGCAGAGGGAACTTGGCAGGCAAAACCTACGAGCAGTACTTC
d_gene: -
j_gene: TRBJ2-7
abundance: once
v_gene: TRBV15

CDR3aa: CASSSKTSPQAFF
CDR3nt: TGCGCCAGCAGCTCAAAAACCTCCCCCCAAGCTTTCTTT
d_gene: -
j_gene: TRBJ1-1
abundance: -
v_gene: TRBV5-1

CDR3aa: CASSPRGGSYNEQFF
CDR3nt: TGTGCCAGCAGCCCCCGGGGGGGCTCCTACAATGAGCAGTTCTTC
d_gene: TRBD2
j_gene: TRBJ2-1
abundance: -
v_gene: TRBV11-3

CDR3aa: CASSRTDSNQPQHF
CDR3nt: TGCGCCAGCAGTAGGACGGATAGCAATCAGCCCCAGCATTTT
d_gene: -
j_gene: TRBJ1-5
abundance: few
v_gene: TRBV10-2

CDR3aa: CASSRDGYNEQFF
CDR3nt: TGTGCCAGCAGCCGCGACGGCTACAATGAGCAGTTCTTC
d_gene: -
j_gene: TRBJ2-1
abundance: -
v_gene: TRBV6-5

CDR3aa: CASSLDGRGTGELFF
CDR3nt: TGCGCCAGCAGCTTGGATGGACGCGGCACCGGGGAGCTGTTTTTT
d_gene: -
j_gene: TRBJ2-2
abundance: -
v_gene: TRBV5-1

CDR3aa: CASSIQPGLEAFF
CDR3nt: TGTGCCAGCAGCATCCAACCTGGGCTTGAAGCTTTCTTT
d_gene: -
j_gene: TRBJ1-1
abundance: -
v_gene: TRBV7-3

CDR3aa: CASSITIQVYEQYF
CDR3nt: TGTGCCAGTAGTATAACTATCCAAGTCTACGAGCAGTACTTC
d_gene: -
j_gene: TRBJ2-7
abundance: once
v_gene: TRBV19

CDR3aa: CASSQQGMESYEQYF
CDR3nt: TGTGCCAGCAGTCAACAGGGAATGGAGTCCTACGAGCAGTACTTC
d_gene: -
j_gene: TRBJ2-7
abundance: -
v_gene: TRBV11-2

CDR3aa: CASSALAGGQTDTQYF
CDR3nt: TGTGCCAGCAGTGCTCTAGCGGGGGGGCAGACAGATACGCAGTATTTT
d_gene: TRBD2
j_gene: TRBJ2-3
abundance: -
v_gene: TRBV6-1

CDR3aa: CASSLFLVTGAGANVLTF
CDR3nt: TGCGCCAGCAGCTTGTTCCTCGTGACAGGAGCTGGGGCCAACGTCCTGACTTTC
d_gene: -
j_gene: TRBJ2-6
abundance: -
v_gene: TRBV5-1

CDR3aa: CAIGVGEGEAFF
CDR3nt: TGTGCCATCGGTGTTGGGGAGGGTGAAGCTTTCTTT
d_gene: -
j_gene: TRBJ1-1
abundance: -
v_gene: TRBV10-3

CDR3aa: CASSPDRGSYGYTF
CDR3nt: TGTGCCAGCAGCCCCGACAGGGGCAGCTATGGCTACACCTTC
d_gene: TRBD1
j_gene: TRBJ1-2
abundance: -
v_gene: TRBV5-6

CDR3aa: CASSPRHNEQFF
CDR3nt: TGTGCCAGCAGCCCGCGGCACAATGAGCAGTTCTTC
d_gene: -
j_gene: TRBJ2-1
abundance: few
v_gene: TRBV7-8

CDR3aa: CASSPRTGTYEQYF
CDR3nt: TGCGCCAGCAGCCCACGGACAGGTACCTACGAGCAGTACTTC
d_gene: TRBD1
j_gene: TRBJ2-7
abundance: few
v_gene: TRBV5-1

CDR3aa: CAWSAAGSQPQHF
CDR3nt: TGTGCCTGGAGTGCCGCAGGTTCTCAGCCCCAGCATTTT
d_gene: -
j_gene: TRBJ1-5
abundance: -
v_gene: TRBV30

CDR3aa: CARPRQGSSITDTQYF
CDR3nt: TGTGCCAGACCGAGACAGGGTTCTTCTATCACAGATACGCAGTATTTT
d_gene: TRBD1
j_gene: TRBJ2-3
abundance: -
v_gene: TRBV2

CDR3aa: CASERISGNTIYF
CDR3nt: TGTGCCAGCGAACGAATCTCTGGAAACACCATATATTTT
d_gene: -
j_gene: TRBJ1-3
abundance: -
v_gene: TRBV6-1

CDR3aa: CASSADGQPNSPLHF
CDR3nt: TGTGCCAGCAGCGCGGACGGACAGCCCAATTCACCCCTCCACTTT
d_gene: -
j_gene: TRBJ1-6
abundance: -
v_gene: TRBV9

CDR3aa: CASSIEDRPPGYGYTF
CDR3nt: TGTGCCAGTAGTATCGAAGACCGACCGCCGGGATATGGCTACACCTTC
d_gene: -
j_gene: TRBJ1-2
abundance: once
v_gene: TRBV19

CDR3aa: CASSLLDRPHGYTF
CDR3nt: TGTGCCAGCAGCTTGCTCGACAGGCCACATGGCTACACCTTC
d_gene: -
j_gene: TRBJ1-2
abundance: once
v_gene: TRBV5-5

CDR3aa: CASSPARFQGAVSEQYF
CDR3nt: TGTGCCAGCAGCCCCGCCCGTTTTCAGGGGGCCGTATCCGAGCAGTACTTC
d_gene: TRBD1
j_gene: TRBJ2-7
abundance: -
v_gene: TRBV14

CDR3aa: CASSYSRANYGYTF
CDR3nt: TGTGCCAGCAGTTACTCCCGCGCTAACTATGGCTACACCTTC
d_gene: -
j_gene: TRBJ1-2
abundance: -
v_gene: TRBV6-6

CDR3aa: CASGESRGTEAFF
CDR3nt: TGTGCCAGCGGGGAGTCCCGGGGCACTGAAGCTTTCTTT
d_gene: -
j_gene: TRBJ1-1
abundance: -
v_gene: TRBV2

CDR3aa: CASSLPDRGQLEQYF
CDR3nt: TGTGCCAGCAGCTTGCCGGACAGGGGGCAGCTCGAGCAGTACTTC
d_gene: TRBD1
j_gene: TRBJ2-7
abundance: -
v_gene: TRBV4-2

CDR3aa: CASLNPGTGRNEQFF
CDR3nt: TGTGCCAGTTTAAACCCCGGGACTGGGAGGAATGAGCAGTTCTTC
d_gene: -
j_gene: TRBJ2-1
abundance: -
v_gene: TRBV19

CDR3aa: CASSLSGQHMNTEAFF
CDR3nt: TGTGCCAGCAGCCTATCGGGACAGCACATGAACACTGAAGCTTTCTTT
d_gene: TRBD1
j_gene: TRBJ1-1
abundance: -
v_gene: TRBV14

CDR3aa: CASSLGQGRTEAFF
CDR3nt: TGTGCCAGCAGCTTGGGACAGGGGCGCACTGAAGCTTTCTTT
d_gene: TRBD1
j_gene: TRBJ1-1
abundance: -
v_gene: TRBV5-4

CDR3aa: CASSSMDEQYF
CDR3nt: TGTGCCAGCAGTTCAATGGACGAGCAGTACTTC
d_gene: -
j_gene: TRBJ2-7
abundance: few
v_gene: TRBV6-6

CDR3aa: CASTYGGVNTEAFF
CDR3nt: TGTGCCAGTACTTATGGTGGAGTGAACACTGAAGCTTTCTTT
d_gene: -
j_gene: TRBJ1-1
abundance: -
v_gene: TRBV19